This record covers a single TCR beta chain. In the original analysis: Reference gene primers were amplified, and this amplification served to estimate nucleated cell counts. Libraries were prepared by immunoSEQ multiplex PCR; TCRdb keeps only in-frame clonotypes and omits some of them. V, J and clone size were drawn from that table, and D and trimming were deduced from the DNA. The sample lists 100,000 to 150,000 clones; around 89% were seen once. The data were taken from a study of blood T cell repertoires in COVID-19. Study-wide background: Whether acute or convalescent, the COVID-19 samples came from the United States, Italy and Spain. In each case, the material was cDNA or gDNA derived from T cells, B-cell-depleted T cells, or PBMCs.

This CDR3 comprises 14 residues. This clonotype originated in a man in his fifties or sixties with acute or convalescent COVID-19. The chain recombines TRBV21-1 with TRBJ1-2; TRBD1 is the table's D call and was not checked against the DNA. TRBV21-1 represents a pseudogene. Material for sequencing was peripheral blood. The CDR3 protein is CASSKRQGCYGYTF. The CDR3 nucleotides are TGTGCCAGCAGCAAACGACAGGGGTGCTATGGCTACACCTTC.